These 31 T cell receptor beta chains came from one sample sequenced in a study of T cells after yellow fever vaccination. TCRdb itself ran the 5' RACE reads through MiXCR, one entry per CDR3 protein. Among some 320,000 distinct CDR3 sequences listed, 9.5% to 12% were seen once. The sequencing here drew on CD4+ T cells sorted from PBMCs, taken 45 days after the yellow fever booster vaccination. The receptors originated from a young man who received the YFV17D yellow fever vaccine.

This chain uses TRBV20-1 with TRBJ1-2, with 7 bases fitting TRBD1. Germline V CDR1 and CDR2: DFQATT, SNEGSKA (reference sequence). The CDR3 is 13 amino acids. With V trimmed by 3 bases and J by 2 bases, 3 bases remained unmatched. The CDR3 DNA is TGCAGTGCTAGTCACAGGGGCAACTATGGCTACACCTTC. As protein: CSASHRGNYGYTF.

This clonotype turned up a few times. The chain uses TRBV12-3 or TRBV12-4 and TRBJ2-3; tentative D call: TRBD2 (7 bases). The CDR3 loop spans 16 amino acids. Trimming shortened V by 6 bases and J by 5 bases, and 21 bases separated the two germline ends. CDR3 residues: CASRLGGPRLVDTQYF. DNA of the CDR3: TGTGCCAGCAGGCTCGGGGGGCCACGACTTGTAGATACGCAGTATTTT.

In this sample, this clonotype turned up a few times. The rearrangement links TRBV20-1 to TRBJ1-1; D is undetermined. Trimming cost V 3 bases and J 6 bases, with 5 bases left between them. Germline V gene data show CDR1 as DFQATT and CDR2 as SNEGSKA (reference sequence). This CDR3 has 10 amino acids. The CDR3 region has the DNA TGCAGTGCTAGTGGCGCTGAAGCTTTCTTT. Its protein product is CSASGAEAFF.

This chain links TRBV7-2 with TRBJ2-7, with 13 nucleotides matching TRBD2. Germline CDR1 reads SGHTA; CDR2 reads FQGNSA. The CDR3 is made up of 13 amino acids. V shed 7 bases and J 7 bases; nucleotides not matched to a gene: 4. CDR3 nucleotide sequence: TGTGCCAGCACCTGGGGACTAGCGGGGGAGCAGTACTTC. This codes for CASTWGLAGEQYF.

There are many counts of this clonotype. V is TRBV5-1 and J is TRBJ1-6, with D unresolved. Trimming shortened V by 4 bases and J by 6 bases, and 14 bases separated the two germline ends. This CDR3 is built from 15 residues. The germline V gene has CDR1 SGHRS and CDR2 YFSETQ. The CDR3 coding sequence is TGCGCCAGCAGCCTCGCCGTTCCCCCTAATTCACCCCTCCACTTT. Its translation is CASSLAVPPNSPLHF.

This clonotype was seen a handful of times. The chain has TRBV7-9 and TRBJ1-6, with no clear D. This CDR3 region has 13 residues. V was shortened by 4 bases and J by 10 bases, with 11 bases between the two germline ends. From germline, CDR1 is SEHNR and CDR2 FQNEAQ (reference sequence). The CDR3 loop is CASSSGVSSPLHF. The CDR3, as DNA: TGTGCCAGCAGCTCCGGGGTAAGCTCACCCCTCCACTTT.

The gene calls are TRBV20-1 and TRBJ1-2; TRBD1 is a possible D gene (5 bases). The V gene's germline CDR1 is DFQATT and CDR2 SNEGSKA (reference sequence). The CDR3 length is 13 residues. V lost 0 bases, J lost 7 bases, and 12 bases lay in between. Here the CDR3 reads CSAREGVFRGYTF. The DNA for the CDR3 is TGCAGTGCTAGAGAGGGGGTCTTCCGTGGCTACACCTTC.

The DNA for the CDR3 is TGTGCCAGCAGCCCCGGCCAGGGGGCTCACACCGGGGAGCTGTTTTTT. It is translated as CASSPGQGAHTGELFF. The gene calls are TRBV12-3 or TRBV12-4 and TRBJ2-2; 8 positions agree with TRBD1. The V gene end was trimmed by 6 bases and the J gene end by 3 bases; junction bases not matched to a gene: 9. The CDR3 covers 16 residues.

V gene TRBV20-1 combines with J gene TRBJ2-7; 9 bases are shared with TRBD1. CDR3 length equals 15 residues. V was clipped by 0 bases and J by 6 bases; unmatched bases: 9. Germline V lookup: CDR1 DFQATT, CDR2 SNEGSKA (reference sequence). This CDR3 reads CSAREEGQGVSEQYF. CDR3 DNA sequence: TGCAGTGCTAGAGAGGAGGGACAGGGAGTTTCCGAGCAGTACTTC.

V and J are TRBV7-9 and TRBJ1-2; D is perhaps TRBD1 (5 bases). CDR3 size: 14 residues. Trimming pared 6 bases from V and 4 bases from J, leaving 15 bases between. From germline, CDR1 is SEHNR and CDR2 FQNEAQ (reference sequence). CDR3 DNA: TGTGCCAGCAGTTCTTGGGAGGGACCCTATGGCTACACCTTC. Protein product: CASSSWEGPYGYTF. Complete variable domain (other parts from reference TRBV7-9 and TRBJ1-2): DTGVSQNPRHKITKRGQNVTFRCDPISEHNRLYWYRQTLGQGPEFLTYFQNEAQLEKSRLLSDRFSAERPKGSFSTLEIQRTEQGDSAMYLCASSSWEGPYGYTFGSGTRLTVV.

The rearrangement links TRBV20-1 to TRBJ1-1, with 8 bases matching TRBD1. V shed 3 bases, J shed 5 bases, and the junction held 8 bases outside the gene matches. CDR3 length: 14 residues. In germline, CDR1 is DFQATT, CDR2 SNEGSKA (reference sequence). CDR3: CSARAGTGATEAFF. The CDR3 DNA follows: TGCAGTGCTAGGGCCGGGACAGGCGCTACTGAAGCTTTCTTT.

The V call is TRBV11-2, the J call TRBJ2-2; 9 nucleotides align to TRBD1. V trimming: 6 bases; J trimming: 7 bases; junction bases outside the gene matches: 6. CDR1 is SGHAT and CDR2 is FQNNGV in the germline V gene. This CDR3 is 14 amino acids long. The CDR3 spells CASSRDRDHGELFF. The CDR3, as DNA: TGTGCCAGCAGTCGGGACAGGGATCACGGGGAGCTGTTTTTT.

This clonotype has a count of ten or more. This CDR3 is CASSQDRGPDTQYF. Here the CDR3 DNA reads TGCGCCAGCAGCCAAGATCGGGGGCCGGATACGCAGTATTTT. The rearrangement links TRBV4-3 to TRBJ2-3; TRBD1 or TRBD2 may be the D gene (6 bases each). The CDR3 runs 14 residues. Trimming left V 0 bases short and J 6 bases short, with 10 bases between. The V gene's germline CDR1 is LGHNA and CDR2 YSLEER.

This clonotype was seen a few times. The chain carries TRBV4-1 and TRBJ1-4; D perhaps matches TRBD1 (5 bases). CDR1 and CDR2 (germline): MGHRA, YSYEKL. V shed 7 bases and J shed 0 bases, with 12 bases lying between them. This CDR3 spans 15 amino acids. The CDR3 nucleotides are TGCGCCAGCACCTATCGGGGGGCAACTAATGAAAAACTGTTTTTT. Protein sequence: CASTYRGATNEKLFF.

This clonotype was observed a handful of times. The genes are TRBV2 and TRBJ2-5; TRBD2 aligns across 8 bases. Germline-derived CDR1 and CDR2 are SNHLY and FYNNEI. This CDR3 comprises 14 residues. The V gene end was trimmed by 2 bases and the J gene end by 5 bases; junction bases not matched to a gene: 4. CDR3 sequence: CASSESGGVETQYF. In nucleotides, the CDR3 is TGTGCCAGCAGTGAATCCGGGGGGGTCGAGACCCAGTACTTC.

The chain couples TRBV24-1 to TRBJ1-1; the D gene is possibly TRBD1 (6 bases). The CDR3 contains 12 residues. CDR1 and CDR2 from the germline V gene are KGHDR and SFDVKD. The V gene lost 5 bases and the J gene lost 11 bases, with 14 bases spanning the gap. The CDR3 DNA reads TGTGCCACCAGTGCTCCCGGGACAAGCGCTTTCTTT. Protein sequence: CATSAPGTSAFF.

The chain joins TRBV6-1 to TRBJ2-2; 8 nucleotides align to TRBD2. This CDR3 spans 17 amino acids. Germline CDR1 is MNHNS and CDR2 is SASEGT. V was clipped by 0 bases and J by 4 bases; unmatched bases: 7. The CDR3 reads CASSEAPGGYGTGELFF. CDR3 DNA sequence: TGTGCCAGCAGTGAAGCTCCGGGGGGGTACGGCACCGGGGAGCTGTTTTTT.

This clonotype was counted ten times or more. The chain carries TRBV4-3 and TRBJ1-2; 8 positions match TRBD1. Unmatched junction bases numbered 12, after V lost 4 bases and J lost 2 bases. The germline V gene has CDR1 LGHNA and CDR2 YSLEER. The CDR3 extends over 17 amino acids. The CDR3 bases are TGCGCCAGCAGCCCCCGACGGTTCAGGGGGCCGAACTATGGCTACACCTTC. Its translation: CASSPRRFRGPNYGYTF.

The chain joins TRBV7-9 to TRBJ2-7; TRBD1 is a possible D gene (6 bases). CDR1 is SEHNR, CDR2 FQNEAQ, per germline (reference sequence). Trimming stripped 9 bases from V and 5 bases from J, with 17 bases between. This CDR3 is 13 amino acids long. The chain's CDR3 is CASAWDKNNEQYF. Written as DNA, the CDR3 is TGTGCCAGTGCTTGGGACAAAAATAACGAGCAGTACTTC.

This chain uses TRBV9 with TRBJ1-4; a weak D match, TRBD1 (5 bases). The ends were cut back, 3 bases at V and 2 bases at J, with 14 bases in the middle. The CDR3 spans 16 residues. Germline CDR1 SGDLS, CDR2 YYNGEE. The CDR3 is CASSAGTYPTNEKLFF. The CDR3 DNA sequence: TGTGCCAGCAGCGCGGGGACTTACCCCACTAATGAAAAACTGTTTTTT.

This clonotype was seen ten or more times. CDR3 nucleotides: TGCGCCAGCAGCTTGTTCCAGGGACCCTCCTACGAGCAGTACTTC. Its translation: CASSLFQGPSYEQYF. The chain recombines TRBV5-1 with TRBJ2-7, with D perhaps TRBD1 or TRBD2 (5 bases each). CDR3 length: 15 amino acids. Germline values: CDR1 SGHRS, CDR2 YFSETQ. V was cut by 1 base and J by 0 bases, with 11 bases left in between.

This clonotype was counted a few times. This CDR3 is CAISAPSETEAFF. The CDR3 region has the DNA TGTGCCATCAGTGCCCCGTCAGAGACTGAAGCTTTCTTT. The V call is TRBV10-3, the J call TRBJ1-1, with D unresolved. Per the germline V gene, CDR1 is ENHRY and CDR2 is SYGVKD. The CDR3 totals 13 residues. Trimming took 4 bases from V and 5 from J, leaving 11 bases between them.

Remarks on this clonotype: With a much larger clone just one base away, this may be a read error. The chain has TRBV5-1 and TRBJ2-1; 8 positions match TRBD2. Germline V gene data show CDR1 as SGHRS and CDR2 as YFSETQ. The V segment lost 4 bases and the J segment 2 bases; nucleotides outside the gene matches: 2. This CDR3 has 14 amino acids. The CDR3 spells CASSNGGAYNEQFF. In DNA form, the CDR3 reads TGCGCCAGCAGCAACGGGGGGGCCTACAATGAGCAGTTCTTC. The full variable domain, completed using reference TRBV5-1 and TRBJ2-1, is KAGVTQTPRYLIKTRGQQVTLSCSPISGHRSVSWYQQTPGQGLQFLFEYFSETQRNKGNFPGRFSGRQFSNSRSEMNVSTLELGDSALYLCASSNGGAYNEQFFGPGTRLTVL.

The CDR3 here is CASSPYSLAGETQYF. The CDR3 DNA is TGTGCCAGCTCACCATATTCACTAGCGGGGGAGACCCAGTACTTC. This sequence joins TRBV18 and TRBJ2-5; 10 nucleotides agree with TRBD2. This CDR3 has 15 residues. The V segment lost 2 bases and the J segment 5 bases; nucleotides outside the gene matches: 5. CDR1 KGHSH and CDR2 LQKENI come from the germline V gene.

This clonotype was picked up a small number of times. J is TRBJ1-1 and V is TRBV4-3, with 7 bases lining up with TRBD1. This CDR3 contains 15 residues. V dropped 3 bases and J dropped 3; count of bases not matched to a gene: 7. Germline V gives CDR1 LGHNA, CDR2 YSLEER. The CDR3 reads CASSQGQRGHTEAFF. CDR3 DNA: TGCGCCAGCAGCCAGGGACAGAGGGGTCACACTGAAGCTTTCTTT.

This clonotype came up a few times. This rearrangement joins TRBV7-3 to TRBJ2-3; a weak D match, TRBD2 (6 bases). The CDR3 has 15 residues. Trimming took off 5 bases at V and 0 bases at J, with 12 bases between the two ends. Per the germline V gene, CDR1 is SGHTA and CDR2 is FQGTGA. The DNA for the CDR3 is TGTGCCAGCAGCAGTCGGGCGGGGAGCACAGATACGCAGTATTTT. Translation gives CASSSRAGSTDTQYF.

Only a few counts were recorded for this clonotype. This chain connects TRBV2 to TRBJ2-3; D uncertain. Germline CDR1 is SNHLY and CDR2 is FYNNEI. Between the trimmed V and J ends, which lost 4 bases and 4 bases, there was a span of 12 bases. CDR3 length: 14 amino acids. In DNA, the CDR3 is TGTGCCAGCAGTGCATTCGTGAGCGCAGATACGCAGTATTTT. Translating gives CASSAFVSADTQYF.

Details on this clonotype: One junction end does not reproduce the germline sequence, and a read error may be involved. The chain carries TRBV5-1 and TRBJ2-3; 8 nucleotides align to TRBD2. Germline loops: CDR1 SGHRS, CDR2 YFSETQ. This CDR3 is 15 amino acids long. The CDR3 DNA reads TGCGCCAGCAGCTTTAGCGGGGCGATTACCGATACGCGGTATTTT. Its translation is CASSFSGAITDTRYF.

Ten or more counts support this clonotype. The chain links TRBV27 to TRBJ2-2, with D perhaps matching TRBD1 or TRBD2 (6 bases each). V dropped 9 bases and J dropped 3 bases, with 14 bases sitting between them. The germline V gene has CDR1 MNHEY and CDR2 SMNVEV (reference sequence). The CDR3 sequence is 14 residues long. In DNA, the CDR3 is TGTGCCAGTAGGTGGGGGGCGCACACCGGGGAGCTGTTTTTT. It yields the protein CASRWGAHTGELFF.

The chain is built from TRBV24-1 and TRBJ2-6, with D uncertain. Trimming cost V 5 bases and J 2 bases, with 12 bases left between them. Germline CDR1 and CDR2: KGHDR and SFDVKD. CDR3 length: 16 residues. DNA for the CDR3: TGTGCCACCAGTGTCGTTCGAACCCCTGGGGCCAACGTCCTGACTTTC. This translates into CATSVVRTPGANVLTF.

The sample holds a few counts of this clonotype. This chain joins TRBV11-2 and TRBJ1-5; TRBD1 agrees at 11 bases. The CDR3 is 13 residues long. Germline V gives CDR1 SGHAT, CDR2 FQNNGV. V lost 8 bases, J lost 7 bases, and 4 bases stayed unmatched. CDR3: CASVGTGGQPQHF. The CDR3 bases are TGTGCCAGCGTAGGGACAGGGGGACAGCCCCAGCATTTT.